This TCR beta chain was sequenced in a study of T cell responses to AZD1222 COVID-19 vaccine. Findings and caveats of the study: Seropositive at baseline were only a handful of AZD1222 recipients. Donors were mostly white British, more females; clonal diversity possibly underestimated. Receipt of two AZD1222 doses was followed by a rise in Spike-specific TCR breadth and depth.

Of note for this clone: Its antigen is unknown.

TCRdb keeps only in-frame clones here, not all; method: immunoSEQ multiplex PCR. This sample has approximately 170,000 clones; 85% to 95% occur once, and the top ten carry 4.5% to 5.5%. V was trimmed by 2 bases and J by 13 bases, leaving 17 bases between them. The V gene's germline CDR1 is WNHNN and CDR2 SYGVQD (reference sequence). This CDR3 comprises 13 residues. This TCR was sampled from an adult who received the AZD1222 COVID-19 vaccine. The source was peripheral blood, collected 28 days after the second AZD1222 dose. This chain joins TRBV10-1 and TRBJ1-2; possibly TRBD1 for D (6 bases). The CDR3 loop reads CASSEQGTDPGTF. In DNA, the CDR3 is TGCGCCAGCAGTGAGCAGGGGACTGATCCAGGCACCTTC.